This T cell receptor beta chain came from a study of blood T cell repertoires in COVID-19. Overall study context: PBMCs, B-cell-depleted T cells, or T cells provided the cDNA or gDNA that made up the material.

CDR3 size: 15 residues. Trimming removed 8 bases from V and 0 bases from J; junction bases left unmatched: 8. Germline assignment: CDR1 KGHSH and CDR2 LQKENI. Authors' methods: Researchers report that nucleated cell counts were estimated from reference gene primer amplification. Assay: immunoSEQ multiplex PCR; the TCRdb copy retains only in-frame clones and omits some. D and trimming come from the DNA, and the V and J calls and clone size come from that table. The repertoire includes some 150,000 clones, roughly 77% of them detected once, and 4% to 4.5% sits in the top ten. This chain connects TRBV18 to TRBJ2-5, with 8 bases identical to TRBD1. The clonotype originates from a man aged 60 to 75 with acute or convalescent COVID-19. Sequencing input: peripheral blood. CDR3 in DNA: TGTGCCAGCACCCGGACAGGGATGTACCAAGAGACCCAGTACTTC. Protein sequence: CASTRTGMYQETQYF.